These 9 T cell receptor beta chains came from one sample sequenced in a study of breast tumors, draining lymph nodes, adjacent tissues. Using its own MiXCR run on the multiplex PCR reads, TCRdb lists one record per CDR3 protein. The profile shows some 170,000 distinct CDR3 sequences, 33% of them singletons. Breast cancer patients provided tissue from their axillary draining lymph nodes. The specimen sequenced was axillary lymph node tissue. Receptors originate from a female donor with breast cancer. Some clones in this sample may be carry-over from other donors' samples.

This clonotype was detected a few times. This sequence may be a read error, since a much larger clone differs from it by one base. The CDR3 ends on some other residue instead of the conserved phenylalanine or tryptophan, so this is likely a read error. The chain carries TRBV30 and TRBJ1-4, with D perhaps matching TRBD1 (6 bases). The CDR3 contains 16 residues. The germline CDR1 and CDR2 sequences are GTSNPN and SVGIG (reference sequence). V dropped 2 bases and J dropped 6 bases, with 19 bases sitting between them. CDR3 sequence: CAWSTIGRGADEKLFL. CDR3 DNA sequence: TGTGCCTGGAGTACCATTGGAAGGGGGGCGGATGAAAAACTGTTTCTT.

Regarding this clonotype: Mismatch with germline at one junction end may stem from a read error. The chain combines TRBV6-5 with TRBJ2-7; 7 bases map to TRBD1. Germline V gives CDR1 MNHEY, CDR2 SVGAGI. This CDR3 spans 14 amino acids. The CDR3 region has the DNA TGTGCCAGCAGTTACTGGGGGACAGCATACGAGCAGTGCTTT. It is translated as CASSYWGTAYEQCF.

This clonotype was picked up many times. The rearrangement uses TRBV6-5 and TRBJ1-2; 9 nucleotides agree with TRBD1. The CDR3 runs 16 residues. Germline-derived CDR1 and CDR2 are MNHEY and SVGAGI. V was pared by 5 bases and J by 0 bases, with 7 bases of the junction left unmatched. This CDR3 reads CASSRTGGASNYGYTF. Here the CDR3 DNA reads TGTGCCAGCAGTCGAACAGGGGGCGCGTCTAACTATGGCTACACCTTC.

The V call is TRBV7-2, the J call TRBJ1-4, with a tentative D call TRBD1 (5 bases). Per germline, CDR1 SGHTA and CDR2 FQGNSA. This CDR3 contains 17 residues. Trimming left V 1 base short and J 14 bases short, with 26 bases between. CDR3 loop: CASSLEGSGQGGEQLFF. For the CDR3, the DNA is TGTGCCAGCAGCTTAGAGGGTTCGGGGCAGGGCGGTGAACAGCTGTTTTTT.

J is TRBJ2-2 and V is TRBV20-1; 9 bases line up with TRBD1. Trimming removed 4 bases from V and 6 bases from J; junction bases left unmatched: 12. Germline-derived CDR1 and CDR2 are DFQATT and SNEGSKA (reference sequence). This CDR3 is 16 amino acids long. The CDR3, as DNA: TGCAGTGCTATTAGGGTTTTACAGGGGGCACCCGGGGAGCTGTTTTTT. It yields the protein CSAIRVLQGAPGELFF.

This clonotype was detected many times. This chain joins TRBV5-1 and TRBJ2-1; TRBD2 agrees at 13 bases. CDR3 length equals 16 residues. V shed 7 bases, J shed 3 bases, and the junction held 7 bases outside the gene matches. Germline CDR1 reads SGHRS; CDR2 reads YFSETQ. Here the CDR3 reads CASRRGTSGIYNEQFF. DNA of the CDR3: TGCGCCAGCCGTCGGGGGACTAGCGGGATCTACAATGAGCAGTTCTTC.

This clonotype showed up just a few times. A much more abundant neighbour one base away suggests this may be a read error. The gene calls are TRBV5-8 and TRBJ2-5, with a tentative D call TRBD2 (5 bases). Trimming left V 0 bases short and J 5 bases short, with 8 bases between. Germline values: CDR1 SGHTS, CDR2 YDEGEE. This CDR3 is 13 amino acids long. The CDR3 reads CASSLDWRETQYF. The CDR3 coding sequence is TGTGCCAGCAGCTTGGACTGGAGGGAGACCCAGTACTTC.

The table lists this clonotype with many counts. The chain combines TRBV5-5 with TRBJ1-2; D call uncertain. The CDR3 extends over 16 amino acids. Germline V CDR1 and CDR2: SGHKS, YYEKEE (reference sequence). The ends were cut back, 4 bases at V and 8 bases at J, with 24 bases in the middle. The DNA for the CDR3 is TGTGCCAGCAGCCCCGCGGTGGAGACGGGTTTTGAGGGCTACACCTTC. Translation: CASSPAVETGFEGYTF.

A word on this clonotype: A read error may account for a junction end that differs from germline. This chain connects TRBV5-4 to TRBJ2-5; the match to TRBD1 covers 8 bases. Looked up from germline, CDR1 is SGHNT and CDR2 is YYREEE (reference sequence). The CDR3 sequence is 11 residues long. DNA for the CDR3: TGTGCCAGCAGTTTGTCGGACAGGGCTGTTTTC. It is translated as CASSLSDRAVF.